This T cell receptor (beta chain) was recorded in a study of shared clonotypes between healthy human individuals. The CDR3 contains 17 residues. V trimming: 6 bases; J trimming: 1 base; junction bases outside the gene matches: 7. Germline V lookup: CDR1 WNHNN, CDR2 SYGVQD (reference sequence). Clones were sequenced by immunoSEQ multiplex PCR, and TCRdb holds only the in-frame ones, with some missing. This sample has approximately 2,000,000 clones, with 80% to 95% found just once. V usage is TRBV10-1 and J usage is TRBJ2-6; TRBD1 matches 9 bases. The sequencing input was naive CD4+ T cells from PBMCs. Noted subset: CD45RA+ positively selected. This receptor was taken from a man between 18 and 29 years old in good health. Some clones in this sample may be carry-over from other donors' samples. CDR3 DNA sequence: TGCGCCAGCAGCCCCGCCGGGACAGGGTCTGGGGCCAACGTCCTGACTTTC. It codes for CASSPAGTGSGANVLTF.